Given below is one T cell receptor beta chain in context. Its antigen is as yet unknown. Described treatment: 15 to 20 received Ad26.COV2.S at low or high dose, single or two shots; 5 received placebo; per-sample allocation not given. Repertoires come from day 63 after the first vaccine or placebo injection. This sample stems from a study of Ad26.COV2.S vaccination and SARS-CoV-2 variants. Sequencing was performed with immunoSEQ multiplex PCR; in TCRdb, only in-frame clones are kept and a portion is missing. This sample has roughly 380,000 clones, with 70% to 90% found just once. Findings and caveats of the study: Analyses that measured TCR breadth and depth may have underestimated total T cell responses. Vaccinated individuals (as opposed to placebo recipients) had higher spike-specific TCR breadth. Recipients of vaccine and of placebo showed similar breadth of their non-spike TCR repertoires.

V was trimmed by 1 base and J by 1 base, leaving 10 bases between them. Germline assignment: CDR1 LGHDT and CDR2 YNNKEL (reference sequence). The CDR3 is 15 amino acids. The TCR comes from a person aged 18-60 years who received the Ad26.COV2.S COVID-19 vaccine or a placebo. The gene calls are TRBV3-1 (or the pseudogene TRBV3-2) and TRBJ2-5, with TRBD2 as a possible D gene (5 bases). The sequenced sample was peripheral blood, obtained in a trial of Ad26.COV2.S vaccine versus placebo. CDR3 DNA sequence: TGTGCCAGCAGCCAAGGGACTTCAACCCAAGAGACCCAGTACTTC. It codes for CASSQGTSTQETQYF.